The TCR beta chain under discussion was sequenced for a study of blood T cell repertoires in COVID-19. Measured with immunoSEQ multiplex PCR; TCRdb has only the in-frame clones, and not every one. The sample consists of about 280,000 clones, 70% to 90% of them appearing once. The clonotype was recovered from a man aged 18 to 29 with active or convalescent COVID-19. Material: peripheral blood.

CDR3 sequence (DNA): TGTGCCAGCTCAAAGGGGACAGGGAACACTGAAGCTTTCTTT. Protein sequence: CASSKGTGNTEAFF. The chain carries TRBV18 and TRBJ1-1; 8 bases are shared with TRBD1. This CDR3 spans 14 amino acids. With V trimmed by 5 bases and J by 1 base, 3 bases remained unmatched. CDR1 KGHSH and CDR2 LQKENI come from the germline V gene.